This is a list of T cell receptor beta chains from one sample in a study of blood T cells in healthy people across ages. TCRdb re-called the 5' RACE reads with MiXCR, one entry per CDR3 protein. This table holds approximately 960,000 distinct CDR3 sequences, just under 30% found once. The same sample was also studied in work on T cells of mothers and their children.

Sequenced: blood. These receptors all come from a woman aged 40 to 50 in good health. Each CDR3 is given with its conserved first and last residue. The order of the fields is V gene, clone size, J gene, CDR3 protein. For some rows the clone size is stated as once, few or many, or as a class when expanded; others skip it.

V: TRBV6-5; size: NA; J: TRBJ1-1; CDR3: CASSKTGQGLTKEAFF
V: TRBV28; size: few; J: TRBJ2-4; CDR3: CASSAGTGGRNIQYF
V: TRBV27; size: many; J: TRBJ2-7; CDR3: CASSPLLTGASYEQYF
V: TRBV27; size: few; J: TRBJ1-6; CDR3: CASSPQTGGADSPLHF
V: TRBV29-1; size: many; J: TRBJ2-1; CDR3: CSALGSYNEQFF
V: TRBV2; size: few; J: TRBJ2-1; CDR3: CASIGTGRGNEQFF
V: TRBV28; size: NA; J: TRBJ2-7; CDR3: CASKTGTSFYEQYF
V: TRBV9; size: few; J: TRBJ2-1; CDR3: CASSVRTGVNEQFF
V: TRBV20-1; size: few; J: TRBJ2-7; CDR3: CSAETGAGTGSSYEQYF
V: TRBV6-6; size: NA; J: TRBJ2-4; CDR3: CASSTAVRGEQYF
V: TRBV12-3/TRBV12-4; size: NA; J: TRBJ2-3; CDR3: CASSSHRGREGGDTQYF
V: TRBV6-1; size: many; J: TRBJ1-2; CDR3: CASKVGGDYGYTF
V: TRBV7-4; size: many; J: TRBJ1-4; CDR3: CASSFPDRRATNEKLFF
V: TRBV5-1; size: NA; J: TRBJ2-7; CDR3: CASSSAHGYEQYF
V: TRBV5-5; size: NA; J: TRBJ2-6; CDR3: CASSMGPTQGSSGANVLSF
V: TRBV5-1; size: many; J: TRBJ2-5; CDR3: CASSRTGDQETQYF
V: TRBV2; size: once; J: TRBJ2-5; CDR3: CASSEGLAGRQETQYF
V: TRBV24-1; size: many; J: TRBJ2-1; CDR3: CATRAGTGNNEQFF
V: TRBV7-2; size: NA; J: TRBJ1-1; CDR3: CASSHQDGNTEAFF